This entry is about one T cell receptor (beta chain). Its specificity is unknown. Per donor, approximately 2.3 ml of blood was collected and frozen. The data were obtained in a study of monozygotic twins with inflammatory bowel disease. The study's findings and limits: Fewer shared clonotypes with others were found in IBD patients than in healthy twins, especially with disease activity.

CDR1 is MGHDK and CDR2 is SYGVNS in the germline V gene. The CDR3 is 15 residues long. The template switching step added UMIs that contained a 6-nucleotide sample barcode. TCRdb reprocessed the 5' RACE reads and reports one entry per CDR3 protein, with no DNA. This repertoire includes 150,000 to 200,000 distinct CDR3 sequences. The sequenced material came from blood. This clonotype was obtained from a human donor with ulcerative colitis or Crohn's disease, or a healthy co-twin of an affected twin (not recorded which). The chain combines TRBV25-1 with TRBJ2-5; as DNA is missing, the TRBD1 call by TCRdb cannot be tested. CDR3 amino acids: CASSEYRGGIETQYF.